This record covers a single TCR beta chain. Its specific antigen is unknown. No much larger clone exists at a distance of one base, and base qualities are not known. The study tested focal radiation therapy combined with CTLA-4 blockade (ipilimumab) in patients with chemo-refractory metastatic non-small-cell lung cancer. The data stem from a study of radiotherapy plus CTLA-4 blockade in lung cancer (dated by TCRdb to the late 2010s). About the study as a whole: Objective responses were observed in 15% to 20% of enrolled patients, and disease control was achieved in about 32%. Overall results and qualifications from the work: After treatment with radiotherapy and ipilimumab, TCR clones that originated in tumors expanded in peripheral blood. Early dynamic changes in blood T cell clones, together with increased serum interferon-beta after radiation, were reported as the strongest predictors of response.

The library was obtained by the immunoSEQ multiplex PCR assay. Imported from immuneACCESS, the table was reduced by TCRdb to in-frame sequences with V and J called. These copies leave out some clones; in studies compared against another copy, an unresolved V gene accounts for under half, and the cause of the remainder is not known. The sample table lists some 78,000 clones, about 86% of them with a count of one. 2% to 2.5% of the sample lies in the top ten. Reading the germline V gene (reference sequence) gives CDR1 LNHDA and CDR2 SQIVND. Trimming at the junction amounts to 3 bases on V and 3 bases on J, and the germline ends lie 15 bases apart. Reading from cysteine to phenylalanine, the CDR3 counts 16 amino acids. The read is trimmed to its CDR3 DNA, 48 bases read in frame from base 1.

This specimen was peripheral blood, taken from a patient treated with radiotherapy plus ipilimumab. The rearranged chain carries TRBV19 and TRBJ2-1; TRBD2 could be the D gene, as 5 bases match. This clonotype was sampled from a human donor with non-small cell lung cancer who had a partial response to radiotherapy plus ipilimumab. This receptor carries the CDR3 CASSIPRRVNYNEQFF. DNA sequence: TGTGCCAGTAGTATCCCTAGGCGGGTAAACTACAATGAGCAGTTCTTC.